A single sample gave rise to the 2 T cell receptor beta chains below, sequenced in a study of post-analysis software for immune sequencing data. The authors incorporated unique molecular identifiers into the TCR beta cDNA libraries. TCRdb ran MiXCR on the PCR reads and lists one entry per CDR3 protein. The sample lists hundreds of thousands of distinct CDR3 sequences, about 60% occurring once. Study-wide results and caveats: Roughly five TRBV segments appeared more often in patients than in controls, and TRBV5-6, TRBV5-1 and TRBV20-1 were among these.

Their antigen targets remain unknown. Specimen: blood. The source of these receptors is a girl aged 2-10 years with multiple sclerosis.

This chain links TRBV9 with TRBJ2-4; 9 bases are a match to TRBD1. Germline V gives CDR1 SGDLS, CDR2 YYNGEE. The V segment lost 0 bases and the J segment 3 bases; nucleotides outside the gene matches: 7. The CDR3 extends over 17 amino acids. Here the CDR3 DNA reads TGTGCCAGCAGCGTAGATCCGGGACAGGGCGTCAAAAACATTCAGTACTTC. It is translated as CASSVDPGQGVKNIQYF.

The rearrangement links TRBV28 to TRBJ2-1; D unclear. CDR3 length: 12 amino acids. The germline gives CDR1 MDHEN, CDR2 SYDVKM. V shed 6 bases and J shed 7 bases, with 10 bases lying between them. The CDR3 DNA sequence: TGTGCCAGCAGAGAGAAAGGGAATGAGCAGTTCTTC. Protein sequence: CASREKGNEQFF.